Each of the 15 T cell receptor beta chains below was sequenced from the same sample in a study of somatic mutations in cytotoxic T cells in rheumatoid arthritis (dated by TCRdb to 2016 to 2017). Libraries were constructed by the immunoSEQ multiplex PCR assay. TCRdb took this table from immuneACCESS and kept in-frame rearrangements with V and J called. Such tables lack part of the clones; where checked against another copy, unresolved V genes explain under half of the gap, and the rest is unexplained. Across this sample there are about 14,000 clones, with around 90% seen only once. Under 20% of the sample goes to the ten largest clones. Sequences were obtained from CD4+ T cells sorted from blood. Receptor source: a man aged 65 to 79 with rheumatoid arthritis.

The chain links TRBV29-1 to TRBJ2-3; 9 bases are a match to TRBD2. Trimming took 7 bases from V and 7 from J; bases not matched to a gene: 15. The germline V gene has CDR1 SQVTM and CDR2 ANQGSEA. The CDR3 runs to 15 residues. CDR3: CSASPTSAGGYTQYF. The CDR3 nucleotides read TGCAGCGCTTCACCGACTAGCGCGGGGGGGTATACGCAGTATTTT.

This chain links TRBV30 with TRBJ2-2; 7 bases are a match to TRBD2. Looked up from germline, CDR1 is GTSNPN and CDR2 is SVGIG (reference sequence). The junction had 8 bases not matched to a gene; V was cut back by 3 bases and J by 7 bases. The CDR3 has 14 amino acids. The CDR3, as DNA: TGTGCCTGGAGGCAAAGCGGGGAAGGCGGGGAGCTGTTTTTT. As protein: CAWRQSGEGGELFF.

CDR3 residues: CASSLAAGMETQYF. CDR3 sequence (DNA): TGTGCCAGCAGCTTAGCAGCGGGTATGGAGACCCAGTACTTC. The chain has TRBV7-8 and TRBJ2-5, with a tentative D call TRBD2 (6 bases). With 0 bases removed from V and 5 bases from J, the gap between germline ends came to 10 bases. Germline V CDR1 and CDR2: SGHVS, FQNEAQ. CDR3 length: 14 amino acids.

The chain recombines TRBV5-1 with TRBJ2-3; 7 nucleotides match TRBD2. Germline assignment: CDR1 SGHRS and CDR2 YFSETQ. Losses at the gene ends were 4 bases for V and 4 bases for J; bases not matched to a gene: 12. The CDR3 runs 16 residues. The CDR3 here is CASSPAGGSIADTQYF. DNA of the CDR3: TGCGCCAGCAGCCCGGCTGGCGGGAGTATCGCAGATACGCAGTATTTT.

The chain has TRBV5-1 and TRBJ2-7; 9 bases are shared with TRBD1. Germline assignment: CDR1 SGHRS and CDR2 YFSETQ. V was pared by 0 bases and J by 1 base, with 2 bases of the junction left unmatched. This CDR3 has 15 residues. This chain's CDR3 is CASSLAGTGSYEQYF. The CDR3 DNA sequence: TGCGCCAGCAGCTTGGCCGGGACAGGGTCCTACGAGCAGTACTTC.

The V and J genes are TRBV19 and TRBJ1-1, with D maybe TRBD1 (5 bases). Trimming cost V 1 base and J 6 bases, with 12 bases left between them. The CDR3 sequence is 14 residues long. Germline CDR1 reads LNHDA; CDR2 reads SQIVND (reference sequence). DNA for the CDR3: TGTGCCAGTAGTATAGCAGGGCAGGGCGCTGAAGCTTTCTTT. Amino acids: CASSIAGQGAEAFF. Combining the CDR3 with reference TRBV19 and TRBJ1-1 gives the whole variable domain DGGITQSPKYLFRKEGQNVTLSCEQNLNHDAMYWYRQDPGQGLRLIYYSQIVNDFQKGDIAEGYSVSREKKESFPLTVTSAQKNPTAFYLCASSIAGQGAEAFFGQGTRLTVV.

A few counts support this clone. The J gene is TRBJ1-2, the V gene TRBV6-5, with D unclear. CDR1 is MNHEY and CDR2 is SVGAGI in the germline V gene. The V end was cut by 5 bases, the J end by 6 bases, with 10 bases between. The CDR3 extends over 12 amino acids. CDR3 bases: TGTGCCAGCAGTCGAGTCGGAGATGGCTACACCTTC. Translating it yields CASSRVGDGYTF.

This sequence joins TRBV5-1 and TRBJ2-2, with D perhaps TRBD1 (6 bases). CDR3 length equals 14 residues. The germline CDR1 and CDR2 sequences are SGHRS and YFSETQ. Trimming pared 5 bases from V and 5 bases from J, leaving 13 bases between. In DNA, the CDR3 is TGCGCCAGCAGAGAACAGGGTACGACCGGGGAGCTGTTTTTT. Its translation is CASREQGTTGELFF.

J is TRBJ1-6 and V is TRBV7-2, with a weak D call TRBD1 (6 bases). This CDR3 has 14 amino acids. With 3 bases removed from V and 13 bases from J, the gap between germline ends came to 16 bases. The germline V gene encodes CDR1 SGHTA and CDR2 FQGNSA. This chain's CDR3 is CASSFEQGRFPLHF. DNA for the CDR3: TGTGCCAGCAGCTTCGAACAGGGTAGATTTCCCCTCCACTTT.

The CDR3 spells CASSILMPRWREQFF. The CDR3 coding sequence is TGTGCCAGTAGTATTCTCATGCCCCGATGGAGGGAGCAGTTCTTC. The rearrangement uses TRBV19 and TRBJ2-1, with TRBD2 as a possible D gene (5 bases). Germline CDR1 LNHDA, CDR2 SQIVND (reference sequence). The length of the CDR3 is 15 residues. Between the trimmed V and J ends, which lost 3 bases and 10 bases, there was a span of 19 bases. Looking up the rest from reference TRBV19 and TRBJ2-1 gives the full variable domain: DGGITQSPKYLFRKEGQNVTLSCEQNLNHDAMYWYRQDPGQGLRLIYYSQIVNDFQKGDIAEGYSVSREKKESFPLTVTSAQKNPTAFYLCASSILMPRWREQFFGPGTRLTVL.

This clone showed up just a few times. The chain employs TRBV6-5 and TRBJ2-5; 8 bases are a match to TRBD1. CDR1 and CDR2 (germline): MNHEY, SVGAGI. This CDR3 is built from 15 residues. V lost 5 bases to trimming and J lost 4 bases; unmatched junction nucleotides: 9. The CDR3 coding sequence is TGTGCCAGCAGTGGAACCACGACAGGGGCAGAGACCCAGTACTTC. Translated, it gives CASSGTTTGAETQYF.

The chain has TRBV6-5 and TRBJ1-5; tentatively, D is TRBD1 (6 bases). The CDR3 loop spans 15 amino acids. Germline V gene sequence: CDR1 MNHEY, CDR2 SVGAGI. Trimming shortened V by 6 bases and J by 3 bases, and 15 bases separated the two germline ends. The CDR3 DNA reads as TGTGCCAGCAGACACGGAATGGGACACAATCAGCCCCAGCATTTT. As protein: CASRHGMGHNQPQHF.

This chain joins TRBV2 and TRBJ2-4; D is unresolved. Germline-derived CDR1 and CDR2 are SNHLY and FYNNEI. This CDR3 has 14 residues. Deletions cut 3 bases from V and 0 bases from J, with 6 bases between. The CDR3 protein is CASSDRSAKNIQYF. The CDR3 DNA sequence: TGTGCCAGCAGTGACAGGTCAGCCAAAAACATTCAGTACTTC.

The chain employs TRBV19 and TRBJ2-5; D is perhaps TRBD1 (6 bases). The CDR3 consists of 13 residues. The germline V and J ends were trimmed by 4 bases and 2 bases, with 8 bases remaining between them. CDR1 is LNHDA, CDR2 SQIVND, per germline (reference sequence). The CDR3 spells CASSTGQQETQYF. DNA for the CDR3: TGTGCCAGTAGTACTGGACAGCAAGAGACCCAGTACTTC.

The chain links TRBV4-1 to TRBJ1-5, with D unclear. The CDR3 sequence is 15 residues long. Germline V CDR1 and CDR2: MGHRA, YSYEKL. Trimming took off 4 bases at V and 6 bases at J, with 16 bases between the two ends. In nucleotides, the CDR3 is TGCGCCAGCAGCCGAAGATCTGGGCCCCGTCAGCCCCAGCATTTT. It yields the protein CASSRRSGPRQPQHF.